A single T cell receptor (beta chain) is shown here with its context. Its target is unknown. This CDR3 has 15 amino acids. The germline V and J ends were trimmed by 5 bases and 6 bases, with 17 bases remaining between them. The V gene's germline CDR1 is SGHTA and CDR2 FQGNSA. The data were taken from a study of T cell responses to AZD1222 COVID-19 vaccine. Whole-study results and caveats: Among vaccine-associated CD4 TCRs, coverage spanned spike, with dominance at 160-218 and 743-854. Donors in the cohort were predominantly white British and more often female, and clonal diversity was possibly underestimated.

Whether given at about 4 or about 12 weeks, second doses were pooled. The table came from immunoSEQ multiplex PCR; TCRdb's copy has only in-frame clones and leaves some out. The sample includes tens of thousands of clones, about 88% of them seen just once. The J gene is TRBJ1-5, the V gene TRBV7-2; tentative D call: TRBD1 (5 bases). Sequencing used peripheral blood, obtained 28 days after the second AZD1222 dose. This clonotype was obtained from an adult who received the AZD1222 COVID-19 vaccine. The CDR3: CASSGDVAAGQPQHF. In DNA form, the CDR3 reads TGTGCCAGCAGCGGGGACGTAGCAGCGGGTCAGCCCCAGCATTTT.